The 18 T cell receptor beta chains listed next were all sequenced from one sample in a study of vaccination effects on CD4 cells after COVID-19. Sequencing used immunoSEQ multiplex PCR; TCRdb keeps in-frame clones, though not all of them. The sample includes about 22,000 clones, about 73% seen only once; the top ten take about 12%. Antigen-specific CD4+ T cell clonotypes were called by their expansion after viral peptide-pool culture in ViraFEST. At the end of 10 days of culture, CD4+ T cells were isolated. For these receptors, no antigen is known. This specimen consisted of CD4+ T cells from PBMCs cultured with HCoV-229E spike peptides, obtained before COVID-19 vaccination. All receptors derive from a human donor who received a COVID-19 vaccine.

The genes are TRBV18 and TRBJ1-1; tentatively, D is TRBD1 (5 bases). Germline V gene data show CDR1 as KGHSH and CDR2 as LQKENI. The CDR3 length is 18 residues. The germline V and J ends were trimmed by 1 base and 8 bases, with 26 bases remaining between them. CDR3 region: CASSPQRIARVGGSEAFF. As DNA, the CDR3 is TGTGCCAGCTCACCACAGCGGATCGCGCGGGTGGGGGGATCGGAAGCTTTCTTT.

This clone was detected only once. The V call is TRBV19, the J call TRBJ1-6, with no clear D. From germline, CDR1 is LNHDA and CDR2 SQIVND (reference sequence). The V end was cut by 4 bases, the J end by 0 bases, with 7 bases between. CDR3 length: 15 amino acids. The CDR3, as DNA: TGTGCCAGTAGTACCACACGCTCCTATAATTCACCCCTCCACTTT. This encodes CASSTTRSYNSPLHF. Using reference TRBV19 and TRBJ1-6 for the parts outside the CDR3, the full variable domain is DGGITQSPKYLFRKEGQNVTLSCEQNLNHDAMYWYRQDPGQGLRLIYYSQIVNDFQKGDIAEGYSVSREKKESFPLTVTSAQKNPTAFYLCASSTTRSYNSPLHFGNGTRLTVT.

V and J are TRBV2 and TRBJ2-1; D call uncertain. CDR3 length: 13 amino acids. V lost 2 bases to trimming and J lost 10 bases, with 12 bases between them. Per germline, CDR1 SNHLY and CDR2 FYNNEI. The CDR3, as DNA: TGTGCCAGCAGTGAAAGATGGGTGGCCGAGCAGTTCTTC. This translates into CASSERWVAEQFF.

The V gene is TRBV4-1, the J gene TRBJ1-6; no clear D. The germline V and J ends were trimmed by 4 bases and 6 bases, with 10 bases remaining between them. The CDR3 runs to 14 residues. Germline V gene data show CDR1 as MGHRA and CDR2 as YSYEKL. In DNA form, the CDR3 reads TGCGCCAGCAGCCTCAAACTTACTAATTCACCCCTCCACTTT. Translating gives CASSLKLTNSPLHF.

The chain links TRBV5-1 to TRBJ2-3, with TRBD2 matching over 10 bases. The germline CDR1 and CDR2 sequences are SGHRS and YFSETQ. V trimming: 5 bases; J trimming: 5 bases; junction bases outside the gene matches: 20. The CDR3 sequence is 19 residues long. The CDR3 loop reads CASSPRRSLAGLSEDTQYF. The CDR3 DNA reads TGCGCCAGCAGTCCTCGGCGGTCACTAGCGGGATTATCTGAAGATACGCAGTATTTT.

The chain is built from TRBV6-5 and TRBJ1-1, with D tentatively TRBD1 (5 bases). The V end was cut by 0 bases, the J end by 3 bases, with 8 bases between. Germline V gene lookup returns CDR1 MNHEY and CDR2 SVGAGI. This CDR3 region has 14 residues. The CDR3 region is CASSYSVRDTEAFF. The CDR3 bases are TGTGCCAGCAGTTACTCGGTCAGGGACACTGAAGCTTTCTTT.

This clone was detected once. This chain uses TRBV2 with TRBJ2-7, with 9 bases identical to TRBD1. Trimming at V came to 7 bases and at J to 2 bases, leaving 9 bases not matched to a gene. CDR1 is SNHLY, CDR2 FYNNEI, per germline. The CDR3 contains 15 residues. As DNA, the CDR3 is TGTGCCAGCAAAGTCAGTGGGACAGGGCCCTACGAGCAGTACTTC. Residues: CASKVSGTGPYEQYF.

This clone is deemed medium-sized. The V and J genes are TRBV24-1 and TRBJ1-2; D unclear. V was clipped by 5 bases and J by 2 bases, with 8 bases between them. The CDR3 loop spans 13 amino acids. Germline values: CDR1 KGHDR, CDR2 SFDVKD. CDR3 coding DNA: TGTGCCACCAGTGTCGACGACAACTATGGCTACACCTTC. Amino acid sequence: CATSVDDNYGYTF.

In this sample, this clone turned up a few times. The V gene is TRBV6-5, the J gene TRBJ2-1; TRBD2 might be the D (7 bases). Trimming shortened V by 0 bases and J by 9 bases, and 15 bases separated the two germline ends. The CDR3 length is 15 residues. CDR1 MNHEY and CDR2 SVGAGI come from the germline V gene. CDR3: CASSYSGGVWTEQFF. The CDR3 DNA is TGTGCCAGCAGTTACTCAGGGGGGGTTTGGACTGAGCAGTTCTTC.

The chain is built from TRBV19 and TRBJ1-6; no clear D. V lost 1 base and J lost 7, with 5 bases in between. CDR1 is LNHDA, CDR2 SQIVND, per germline (reference sequence). The CDR3 spans 13 residues. CDR3 amino acids: CASSIAGNSPLHF. The CDR3 DNA sequence: TGTGCCAGTAGTATAGCGGGGAATTCACCCCTCCACTTT.

This rearrangement joins TRBV5-4 to TRBJ2-7, with D uncertain. The germline V gene has CDR1 SGHNT and CDR2 YYREEE (reference sequence). The CDR3 sequence is 12 residues long. V was clipped by 0 bases and J by 3 bases, with 4 bases between them. Here the CDR3 DNA reads TGTGCCAGCAGCTTGGACCTCTACGAGCAGTACTTC. Protein: CASSLDLYEQYF. The complete variable domain, with remaining parts taken from reference TRBV5-4 and TRBJ2-7, reads ETGVTQSPTHLIKTRGQQVTLRCSSQSGHNTVSWYQQALGQGPQFIFQYYREEENGRGNFPPRFSGLQFPNYSSELNVNALELDDSALYLCASSLDLYEQYFGPGTRLTVT.

V gene TRBV5-1 combines with J gene TRBJ2-2, with 11 bases identical to TRBD2. Germline V gene data show CDR1 as SGHRS and CDR2 as YFSETQ. The CDR3 has 17 amino acids. Trimming removed 1 base from V and 4 bases from J; junction bases left unmatched: 6. The CDR3 coding sequence is TGCGCCAGCAGCTTGTTCACTAGCGGGAGTTTCACCGGGGAGCTGTTTTTT. Its translation is CASSLFTSGSFTGELFF. The complete variable domain, with remaining parts taken from reference TRBV5-1 and TRBJ2-2, reads KAGVTQTPRYLIKTRGQQVTLSCSPISGHRSVSWYQQTPGQGLQFLFEYFSETQRNKGNFPGRFSGRQFSNSRSEMNVSTLELGDSALYLCASSLFTSGSFTGELFFGEGSRLTVL.

This sequence joins TRBV6-5 and TRBJ2-7; 10 bases align to TRBD1. This CDR3 has 14 amino acids. CDR1 and CDR2 (germline): MNHEY, SVGAGI. V was pared by 7 bases and J by 2 bases, with 5 bases of the junction left unmatched. CDR3 DNA sequence: TGTGCCAGCACCGCGGGACAGGGGACCTACGAGCAGTACTTC. This codes for CASTAGQGTYEQYF.

The J gene is TRBJ1-1, the V gene TRBV6-5, with D perhaps TRBD1 (6 bases). CDR1 is MNHEY, CDR2 SVGAGI, per germline. V was trimmed by 2 bases and J by 4 bases, leaving 11 bases between them. The CDR3 extends over 14 amino acids. CDR3 DNA: TGTGCCAGCAGTTACACAGGGTATTCCACTGAAGCTTTCTTT. It is translated as CASSYTGYSTEAFF.

The chain employs TRBV9 and TRBJ2-3; tentative D call: TRBD2 (5 bases). Germline values: CDR1 SGDLS, CDR2 YYNGEE. This CDR3 contains 14 residues. V was shortened by 1 base and J by 3 bases, with 9 bases between the two germline ends. CDR3 DNA sequence: TGTGCCAGCAGCGTATCTCCGGGGACAGATACGCAGTATTTT. It yields the protein CASSVSPGTDTQYF.

The count of this clone is one. V and J are TRBV10-3 and TRBJ1-2, with D maybe TRBD1 (5 bases). The CDR3 loop spans 13 amino acids. The ends were cut back, 2 bases at V and 5 bases at J, with 9 bases in the middle. CDR1 and CDR2 (germline): ENHRY, SYGVKD. CDR3 nucleotides: TGTGCCATCAGTGAGGTGGGGGAATATGGCTACACCTTC. Amino acid sequence: CAISEVGEYGYTF.

The rearrangement joins TRBV5-4 to TRBJ2-6, with D uncertain. This CDR3 contains 15 residues. The germline V gene encodes CDR1 SGHNT and CDR2 YYREEE (reference sequence). With 3 bases removed from V and 5 bases from J, the gap between germline ends came to 12 bases. The CDR3 DNA sequence: TGTGCCAGCAGCTCTGTCGTGGACCGGGCCAACGTCCTGACTTTC. Translating gives CASSSVVDRANVLTF. The whole variable domain, remainder taken from reference TRBV5-4 and TRBJ2-6, is ETGVTQSPTHLIKTRGQQVTLRCSSQSGHNTVSWYQQALGQGPQFIFQYYREEENGRGNFPPRFSGLQFPNYSSELNVNALELDDSALYLCASSSVVDRANVLTFGAGSRLTVL.

This CDR3 is CASSQDKGGGGEKLFF. The DNA of the CDR3 is TGCGCCAGCAGCCAAGATAAAGGAGGGGGCGGTGAAAAACTGTTTTTT. J is TRBJ1-4 and V is TRBV4-1, with 7 bases aligning to TRBD1. The CDR3 is 16 residues long. The germline V gene encodes CDR1 MGHRA and CDR2 YSYEKL. The trim removed 0 bases at V and 7 bases at J, leaving 8 bases unmatched.